Described below is a single TCR beta chain sequence and its context. Its antigen remains unknown. These data originate in a study of CD8 T cells in ankylosing spondylitis. Germline CDR1 is GTSNPN and CDR2 is SVGIG (reference sequence). The germline V and J ends were trimmed by 3 bases and 8 bases, with 10 bases remaining between them. The CDR3 sequence is 11 residues long. Libraries of TCR beta came from quantitative 5'-RACE with molecular barcodes. TCRdb fed the 5' RACE reads into MiXCR, producing one record per CDR3 protein. Of 450,000 or so distinct CDR3 sequences in the sample, roughly a quarter were seen once. Study results and caveats: With a CD8+ phenotype, disease-linked clones were relatively rare in peripheral blood. Certain motif variants had earlier appeared in reactive arthritis synovial fluid and blood. Reportedly, disease-linked clones are significantly enriched in ankylosing spondylitis patients' matched synovial fluid. A TCR beta motif of about eight highly homologous variants seemed to mark ankylosing spondylitis blood.

The clonotype was recovered from a male donor with ankylosing spondylitis. The V and J genes are TRBV30 and TRBJ1-2, with D perhaps TRBD1 (5 bases). The specimen was blood, either unsorted or a sorted T cell fraction (not recorded which). The CDR3 DNA reads TGTGCCTGGAGCCAGGGTGAGGGCTACACCTTC. Protein sequence: CAWSQGEGYTF.